This T cell receptor (beta chain) was documented in a study of untreated major depressive disorder. Study observations and caveats: The small study sample limits how generally findings apply.

The repertoire was sequenced with immunoSEQ multiplex PCR; TCRdb's copy has only in-frame clones and lacks some. The sample has 20,000 to 25,000 clones; roughly 91% are singletons. Regarding this clone: Its antigen remains unknown.

Trimming at V came to 0 bases and at J to 0 bases, leaving 7 bases not matched to a gene. The germline V gene encodes CDR1 WSHSY and CDR2 SAAADI. This CDR3 comprises 19 residues. The genes are TRBV10-2 and TRBJ2-6; 8 bases align to TRBD2. This TCR was recovered from a woman aged 40 to 50 in good health. Sequenced input: CD4+ T cells from PBMCs. CDR3 sequence reads: CASSESGTGGASGANVLTF. CDR3 in DNA: TGCGCCAGCAGTGAGTCGGGCACCGGGGGGGCCTCTGGGGCCAACGTCCTGACTTTC.